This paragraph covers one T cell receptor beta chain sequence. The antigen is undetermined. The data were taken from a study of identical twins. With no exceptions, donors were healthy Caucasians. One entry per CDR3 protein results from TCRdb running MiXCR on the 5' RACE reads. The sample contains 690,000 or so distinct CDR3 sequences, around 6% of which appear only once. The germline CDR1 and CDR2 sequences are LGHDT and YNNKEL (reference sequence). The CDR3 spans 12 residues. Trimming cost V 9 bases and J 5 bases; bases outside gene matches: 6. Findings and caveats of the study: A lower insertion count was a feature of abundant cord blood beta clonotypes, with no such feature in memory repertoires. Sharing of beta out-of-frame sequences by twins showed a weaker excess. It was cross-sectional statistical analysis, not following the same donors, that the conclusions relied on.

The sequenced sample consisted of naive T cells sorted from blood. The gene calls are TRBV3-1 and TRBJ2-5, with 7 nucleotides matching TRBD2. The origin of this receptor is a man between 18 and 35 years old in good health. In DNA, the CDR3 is TGTGCCAGTTGGGACTATTTGGAGACCCAGTACTTC. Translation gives CASWDYLETQYF.